The 6 T cell receptor beta chains below all came from one sample that was sequenced in a study of cytomegalovirus exposure and HLA in healthy donors. Primers included in the PCR were 60 Vbeta and 13 Jbeta primers. Clones were sequenced by immunoSEQ multiplex PCR, and TCRdb holds only the in-frame ones, with some missing. The data contain approximately 110,000 clones, about 80% of them seen just once; the ten biggest clones take up roughly 4.9%. The sample taken for sequencing was PBMCs. Receptors originate from a female donor in good health and CMV-seropositive.

This sequence joins TRBV16 and TRBJ2-2, with 10 bases identical to TRBD1. After removal of 1 base from V and 0 bases from J, the junction contained 11 bases not matched to a gene. The germline V gene has CDR1 KGHSY and CDR2 FQNENV. The CDR3 totals 20 residues. CDR3 protein: CASSQYPYGQGVTNTGELFF. CDR3 bases: TGTGCCAGCAGCCAATATCCGTATGGACAGGGGGTTACGAACACCGGGGAGCTGTTTTTT.

This clone was seen more than once but under ten times. The sample contains more than one DNA sequence encoding this CDR3. The V gene is TRBV5-1, the J gene TRBJ2-3, with TRBD2 as a possible D gene (6 bases). V was clipped by 1 base and J by 2 bases, with 8 bases between them. The CDR3 covers 14 residues. Per germline, CDR1 SGHRS and CDR2 YFSETQ. This CDR3 is CASSLSGDTDTQYF. The CDR3 DNA is TGCGCCAGCAGCTTGTCGGGGGACACAGATACGCAGTATTTT.

In nucleotides, the CDR3 is TGTGCCAGCAGTGTGGAAGGGGATCAGCCCCAGCATTTT. Protein product: CASSVEGDQPQHF. This chain joins TRBV2 and TRBJ1-5; the D gene is possibly TRBD1 (5 bases). This CDR3 is 13 amino acids long. Deletions cut 4 bases from V and 5 bases from J, with 9 bases between. The germline CDR1 and CDR2 sequences are SNHLY and FYNNEI.

The chain combines TRBV11-3 with TRBJ2-1, with D tentatively TRBD1 (6 bases). Trimming removed 0 bases from V and 7 bases from J, with 10 bases in between. Germline V CDR1 and CDR2: SGHNT, YENEEA. This CDR3 has 14 amino acids. CDR3: CASSLDSGVNEQFF. In DNA, the CDR3 is TGTGCCAGCAGCTTAGATTCAGGGGTGAATGAGCAGTTCTTC. Together with reference TRBV11-3 and TRBJ2-1, the CDR3 gives the full variable domain: EAGVVQSPRYKIIEKKQPVAFWCNPISGHNTLYWYLQNLGQGPELLIRYENEEAVDDSQLPKDRFSAERLKGVDSTLKIQPAELGDSAVYLCASSLDSGVNEQFFGPGTRLTVL.

The V and J genes are TRBV30 and TRBJ2-1; maybe TRBD2 (6 bases). Germline V lookup: CDR1 GTSNPN, CDR2 SVGIG (reference sequence). The CDR3 has 14 amino acids. V was shortened by 4 bases and J by 4 bases, with 14 bases between the two germline ends. The CDR3 coding sequence is TGTGCCTGGAAGGCGGGGACGCAGTACAATGAGCAGTTCTTC. It encodes CAWKAGTQYNEQFF. The full variable domain, completed using reference TRBV30 and TRBJ2-1, is SQTIHQWPATLVQPVGSPLSLECTVEGTSNPNLYWYRQAAGRGLQLLFYSVGIGQISSEVPQNLSASRPQDRQFILSSKKLLLSDSGFYLCAWKAGTQYNEQFFGPGTRLTVL.

The rearrangement links TRBV11-3 to TRBJ2-1; 7 bases match TRBD1. CDR3 length: 16 residues. With 5 bases clipped from V and 2 bases from J, the junction kept 9 bases outside the gene matches. Germline V gives CDR1 SGHNT, CDR2 YENEEA. CDR3 nucleotides: TGTGCCAGCAGCCGAGCCGGACAGGCGGCCTACAATGAGCAGTTCTTC. It is translated as CASSRAGQAAYNEQFF.